This record covers a single T cell receptor (beta chain). It may be a read error: a sequence one base away is much more abundant. This sample is drawn from a study of glioma-infiltrating T cells. Germline V gives CDR1 MDHEN, CDR2 SYDVKM. With 9 bases clipped from V and 11 bases from J, the junction kept 13 bases outside the gene matches. The CDR3 contains 13 residues. The iRepertoire nested amplicon-rescue multiplex PCR amplified TCR alpha and beta CDR3s from RNA. Each CDR3 protein is one row after TCRdb ran MiXCR on the multiplex PCR reads. The table records about 400,000 distinct CDR3 sequences, about two fifths of them present only once.

The V and J genes are TRBV28 and TRBJ1-1; TRBD1 agrees at 9 bases. The clonotype comes from a human donor with low-grade glioma or glioblastoma, undergoing nonglioma brain surgery, or in good health (not recorded which). Sequences were obtained from glioma tissue, nonneoplastic brain tissue, or PBMCs (not recorded which). The chain's CDR3 is CARSVPGQGTAFF. The CDR3 DNA follows: TGTGCCAGAAGTGTCCCGGGACAGGGTACGGCTTTCTTT.